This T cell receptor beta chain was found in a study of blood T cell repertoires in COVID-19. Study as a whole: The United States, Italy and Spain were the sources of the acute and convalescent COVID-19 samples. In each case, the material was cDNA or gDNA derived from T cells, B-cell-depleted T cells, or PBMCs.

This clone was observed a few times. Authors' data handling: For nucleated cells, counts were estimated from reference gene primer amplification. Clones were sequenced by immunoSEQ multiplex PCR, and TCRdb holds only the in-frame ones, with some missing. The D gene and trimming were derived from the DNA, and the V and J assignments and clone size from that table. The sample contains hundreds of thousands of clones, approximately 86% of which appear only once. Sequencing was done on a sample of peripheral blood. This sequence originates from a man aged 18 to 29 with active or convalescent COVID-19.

CDR3 nucleotides: TGTGCCAGCAGACCCCCCCTAGCGGGGGGGACCTACGAGCAGTACTTC. This translates into CASRPPLAGGTYEQYF. This chain links TRBV6-6 with TRBJ2-7; the match to TRBD2 covers 12 bases. The junction had 8 bases not matched to a gene; V was cut back by 6 bases and J by 2 bases. The germline V gene encodes CDR1 MNHNY and CDR2 SVGAGI (reference sequence). The CDR3 spans 16 residues.